Below are 28 T cell receptor beta chains sequenced from a single sample in a study of cytomegalovirus exposure and HLA in healthy donors. The PCR was carried out with 60 Vbeta primers and 13 Jbeta primers. The table came from immunoSEQ multiplex PCR; TCRdb's copy has only in-frame clones and leaves some out. Of about 150,000 clones in the sample, around 80% are singletons; the top ten hold 2% to 2.5%. The sample comprised PBMCs. The receptors here all came from a boy aged 2 to 9 in good health and CMV-seronegative.

The V and J genes are TRBV5-4 and TRBJ2-5, with TRBD2 matching 7 bases. CDR3 length: 14 residues. Trimming at V came to 0 bases and at J to 5 bases, leaving 4 bases not matched to a gene. Germline CDR1 is SGHNT and CDR2 is YYREEE (reference sequence). The chain's CDR3 is CASSLGGRGETQYF. The CDR3, as DNA: TGTGCCAGCAGCTTGGGCGGGAGAGGTGAGACCCAGTACTTC. The full variable domain, with the rest looked up from reference TRBV5-4 and TRBJ2-5, is ETGVTQSPTHLIKTRGQQVTLRCSSQSGHNTVSWYQQALGQGPQFIFQYYREEENGRGNFPPRFSGLQFPNYSSELNVNALELDDSALYLCASSLGGRGETQYFGPGTRLLVL.

J is TRBJ2-7 and V is TRBV28, with 10 bases identical to TRBD1. With V trimmed by 7 bases and J by 1 base, 10 bases remained unmatched. This CDR3 spans 16 amino acids. Germline-derived CDR1 and CDR2 are MDHEN and SYDVKM. This CDR3 is CASTISGQGPSYEQYF. The CDR3, as DNA: TGTGCCAGCACCATCTCGGGACAGGGGCCATCCTACGAGCAGTACTTC.

The CDR3 reads CASSLGLRTGGEKLFF. CDR3 DNA: TGTGCCAGCAGCTTGGGATTGAGGACAGGGGGTGAAAAACTGTTTTTT. The V call is TRBV5-5, the J call TRBJ1-4, with TRBD1 matching 10 bases. The CDR3 has 16 residues. Germline trimming cut 0 bases from V and 7 bases from J; bases unmatched to any gene: 6. Looked up from germline, CDR1 is SGHKS and CDR2 is YYEKEE (reference sequence).

About this clone itself: One end of the junction varies from germline; a read error may be responsible. The same CDR3 also results from other DNA sequences found in this sample. This chain joins TRBV4-2 and TRBJ2-7, with 8 bases aligning to TRBD2. The CDR3 spans 16 residues. Germline CDR1 is LGHNA and CDR2 is YNFKEQ. The CDR3 nucleotides read TGTGCTAGCAGCCAAGACCCGGGTAGCGGGGCCTACGAGCAGTACTTC. Its translation: CASSQDPGSGAYEQYF.

The V and J genes are TRBV4-1 and TRBJ2-7; unclear D gene. This CDR3 has 15 residues. Germline CDR1 and CDR2: MGHRA and YSYEKL. Trimming cost V 3 bases and J 5 bases, with 17 bases left between them. CDR3 amino acids: CASSQWIKKSDEQYF. The CDR3 nucleotides read TGCGCCAGCAGCCAGTGGATTAAAAAGAGCGACGAGCAGTACTTC.

V gene TRBV10-3 combines with J gene TRBJ1-5, with 7 bases fitting TRBD1. V was pared by 2 bases and J by 3 bases, with 7 bases of the junction left unmatched. The CDR3 spans 16 residues. Germline CDR1 and CDR2: ENHRY and SYGVKD. The CDR3 nucleotides are TGTGCCATCAGTGAGCCAACAGGGGAGGTCAATCAGCCCCAGCATTTT. This gives the protein CAISEPTGEVNQPQHF.

The chain employs TRBV18 and TRBJ2-7; possibly TRBD1 for D (6 bases). V was clipped by 6 bases and J by 7 bases, with 19 bases between them. CDR3 length equals 14 residues. Germline V lookup: CDR1 KGHSH, CDR2 LQKENI. The DNA of the CDR3 is TGTGCCAGCTCCGCAGGGGCGAGGCTGCTAGAGCAGTACTTC. Protein product: CASSAGARLLEQYF.

The sample holds a few counts of this clone. The chain recombines TRBV18 with TRBJ1-3; TRBD1 matches 12 bases. Germline assignment: CDR1 KGHSH and CDR2 LQKENI. This CDR3 region has 19 residues. The V and J ends lost 3 bases and 4 bases, in that order; junction bases with no gene match: 13. In DNA form, the CDR3 reads TGTGCCAGCTCACCGATTCCACCGGGACAGGGGGCGGTCGGAAACACCATATATTTT. The encoded protein is CASSPIPPGQGAVGNTIYF. The whole variable domain, remainder taken from reference TRBV18 and TRBJ1-3, is NAGVMQNPRHLVRRRGQEARLRCSPMKGHSHVYWYRQLPEEGLKFMVYLQKENIIDESGMPKERFSAEFPKEGPSILRIQQVVRGDSAAYFCASSPIPPGQGAVGNTIYFGEGSWLTVV.

The rearrangement uses TRBV18 and TRBJ2-7; 7 positions match TRBD2. The CDR3 loop spans 13 amino acids. Germline V lookup: CDR1 KGHSH, CDR2 LQKENI. J gave up 3 bases and V 2 bases, and 1 base lay outside the gene matches. The CDR3 DNA is TGTGCCAGCTCACCAACTAGCGACTACGAGCAGTACTTC. Its translation is CASSPTSDYEQYF.

A note on this clone: The sample contains more than one DNA sequence encoding this CDR3. V is TRBV7-2 and J is TRBJ1-1; 7 bases match TRBD1. The germline V gene has CDR1 SGHTA and CDR2 FQGNSA. Unmatched junction bases numbered 1, after V lost 5 bases and J lost 4 bases. The CDR3 consists of 12 residues. The CDR3 protein is CASSRDSTEAFF. The DNA for the CDR3 is TGTGCCAGCAGCAGGGACAGCACTGAAGCTTTCTTT.

The chain links TRBV11-2 to TRBJ2-1; a possible D gene is TRBD1 (6 bases). The CDR3 sequence is 13 residues long. CDR1 is SGHAT and CDR2 is FQNNGV in the germline V gene. Trimming shortened V by 3 bases and J by 9 bases, and 12 bases separated the two germline ends. The CDR3, as DNA: TGTGCCAGCAGCTTCGGTGTAGGGGGTGAGCAGTTCTTC. Encoded protein: CASSFGVGGEQFF.

The chain joins TRBV4-3 to TRBJ2-2; 7 positions match TRBD2. The CDR3 covers 18 residues. Trimming cost V 1 base and J 1 base; bases outside gene matches: 9. From germline, CDR1 is LGHNA and CDR2 YSLEER. The CDR3 DNA sequence: TGCGCCAGCAGCCAAGTCGGTCGAGCGGGGCTGAACACCGGGGAGCTGTTTTTT. Its translation is CASSQVGRAGLNTGELFF.

The chain couples TRBV4-1 to TRBJ2-5; D not resolved. The CDR3 consists of 16 residues. Germline V gene data show CDR1 as MGHRA and CDR2 as YSYEKL. V was pared by 4 bases and J by 1 base, with 16 bases between. The CDR3 nucleotides read TGCGCCAGCAGCCCAGATGGAAGAGGCGTCCAAGAGACCCAGTACTTC. It codes for CASSPDGRGVQETQYF.

This clone was seen just once. The chain uses TRBV4-1 and TRBJ2-1; the match to TRBD2 covers 7 bases. The ends lost 4 bases at V and 12 bases at J; junction bases unmatched: 9. CDR1 and CDR2 from the germline V gene are MGHRA and YSYEKL. The CDR3 runs 13 residues. CDR3 bases: TGCGCCAGCAGCCCCTCGGGGGGTAGCCGGCAGTTCTTC. Amino acid sequence: CASSPSGGSRQFF.

The rearrangement links TRBV19 to TRBJ2-7, with no clear D. The CDR3 totals 13 residues. The V gene lost 5 bases and the J gene lost 6 bases, with 14 bases spanning the gap. Germline CDR1 reads LNHDA; CDR2 reads SQIVND (reference sequence). CDR3 sequence reads: CASSGGYRSEQYF. The CDR3 bases are TGTGCCAGTAGTGGCGGCTATAGATCCGAGCAGTACTTC.

This clone was seen once. The V gene is TRBV5-1, the J gene TRBJ2-1; TRBD1 might be the D (6 bases). The germline V gene encodes CDR1 SGHRS and CDR2 YFSETQ. The CDR3 extends over 13 amino acids. With 4 bases removed from V and 8 bases from J, the gap between germline ends came to 13 bases. CDR3 protein: CASSLQGIDEQFF. CDR3 bases: TGCGCCAGCAGCCTACAGGGAATCGATGAGCAGTTCTTC.

V gene TRBV7-3 combines with J gene TRBJ2-3; TRBD2 agrees at 9 bases. CDR3 length equals 17 residues. Looked up from germline, CDR1 is SGHTA and CDR2 is FQGTGA. With V trimmed by 1 base and J by 3 bases, 8 bases remained unmatched. For the CDR3, the DNA is TGTGCCAGCAGCTTAAGGGCGGGGGGGCCCAGAACAGATACGCAGTATTTT. Amino acids: CASSLRAGGPRTDTQYF.

The V call is TRBV15, the J call TRBJ1-2; no firm D call. The germline V gene encodes CDR1 LNHNV and CDR2 YYDKDF (reference sequence). V shed 2 bases and J shed 0 bases, with 10 bases lying between them. CDR3 length equals 15 residues. The CDR3 loop reads CATSRTTGTNYGYTF. The CDR3 DNA reads TGTGCCACCAGCAGAACAACGGGGACTAACTATGGCTACACCTTC.

A single count supports this clone. The gene calls are TRBV4-2 and TRBJ1-2, with D tentatively TRBD1 (5 bases). Germline CDR1 is LGHNA and CDR2 is YNFKEQ. V was cut by 0 bases and J by 7 bases, with 18 bases left in between. The CDR3 totals 16 residues. In nucleotides, the CDR3 is TGTGCCAGCAGCCAAGATCGGCAGGGCCGGGTCCGTGGCTACACCTTC. Encoded protein: CASSQDRQGRVRGYTF.

The V gene is TRBV5-1, the J gene TRBJ2-3; 9 bases map to TRBD2. CDR3 size: 19 residues. The ends lost 4 bases at V and 4 bases at J; junction bases unmatched: 19. Per the germline V gene, CDR1 is SGHRS and CDR2 is YFSETQ. DNA of the CDR3: TGCGCCAGCAGCCGGGGACTAGCCGGCCCACCCCGCCCCCCAGATACGCAGTATTTT. Amino acids: CASSRGLAGPPRPPDTQYF.

Only a few counts were recorded for this clone. The sample contains more than one DNA sequence encoding this CDR3. The chain couples TRBV6-5 to TRBJ1-4; D is uncertain. The V gene's germline CDR1 is MNHEY and CDR2 SVGAGI. The CDR3 covers 14 residues. Between the trimmed V and J ends, which lost 3 bases and 8 bases, there was a span of 13 bases. This CDR3 reads CASSYRGPREKLFF. CDR3 nucleotides: TGTGCCAGCAGTTATCGAGGGCCTAGGGAAAAACTGTTTTTT.

The chain combines TRBV13 with TRBJ1-1; TRBD1 is a possible D gene (6 bases). V lost 5 bases and J 2 bases, leaving 21 bases between the germline ends. CDR1 PRHDT and CDR2 FYEKMQ come from the germline V gene (reference sequence). The CDR3 is made up of 17 amino acids. The CDR3 DNA reads as TGTGCCAGCAGCCCCTCTCGATTCGAACAGGGAAACACTGAAGCTTTCTTT. It encodes CASSPSRFEQGNTEAFF.

V usage is TRBV11-2 and J usage is TRBJ1-4, with TRBD1 matching 7 bases. The junction had 9 bases not matched to a gene; V was cut back by 6 bases and J by 5 bases. The CDR3 loop spans 15 amino acids. Germline CDR1 reads SGHAT; CDR2 reads FQNNGV. This CDR3 is CASRDVRGANEKLFF. In DNA form, the CDR3 reads TGTGCCAGCAGGGATGTCAGGGGGGCAAATGAAAAACTGTTTTTT.

V and J are TRBV6-5 and TRBJ2-5, with a tentative D call TRBD2 (6 bases). Germline V gene sequence: CDR1 MNHEY, CDR2 SVGAGI. This CDR3 has 12 amino acids. V lost 5 bases, J lost 4 bases, and 8 bases lay in between. The CDR3 region is CASSQGGETQYF. CDR3 bases: TGTGCCAGCAGTCAGGGAGGAGAGACCCAGTACTTC.

The chain links TRBV29-1 to TRBJ2-1; possibly TRBD1 for D (5 bases). Looked up from germline, CDR1 is SQVTM and CDR2 is ANQGSEA. Trimming shortened V by 4 bases and J by 8 bases, and 15 bases separated the two germline ends. The CDR3 spans 13 residues. DNA for the CDR3: TGCAGCGTTGGGCAGGGCACCCCATATGAGCAGTTCTTC. It codes for CSVGQGTPYEQFF.

CDR3 in amino acids: CASSGRVRTEAFF. As DNA, the CDR3 is TGTGCCAGTAGTGGCAGGGTGAGGACTGAAGCTTTCTTT. The chain joins TRBV19 to TRBJ1-1, with D perhaps TRBD1 (5 bases). The ends were cut back, 5 bases at V and 5 bases at J, with 12 bases in the middle. Germline values: CDR1 LNHDA, CDR2 SQIVND (reference sequence). The CDR3 has 13 amino acids. Variable domain in full (rest from reference TRBV19 and TRBJ1-1): DGGITQSPKYLFRKEGQNVTLSCEQNLNHDAMYWYRQDPGQGLRLIYYSQIVNDFQKGDIAEGYSVSREKKESFPLTVTSAQKNPTAFYLCASSGRVRTEAFFGQGTRLTVV.

This chain uses TRBV7-2 with TRBJ2-5; 16 bases fit TRBD2. Germline-derived CDR1 and CDR2 are SGHTA and FQGNSA. Germline trimming cut 5 bases from V and 5 bases from J; bases unmatched to any gene: 2. This CDR3 has 15 residues. The CDR3, as DNA: TGTGCCAGCAGCGGGACTAGCGGGGGGGCTGAGACCCAGTACTTC. Amino acid sequence: CASSGTSGGAETQYF.

The chain couples TRBV27 to TRBJ2-3; a possible D gene is TRBD1 (5 bases). This CDR3 has 12 amino acids. Per the germline V gene, CDR1 is MNHEY and CDR2 is SMNVEV (reference sequence). The CDR3 DNA is TGTGCTCTAAGGGGTAGTTCAGGGACGCAGTATTTT. Protein sequence: CALRGSSGTQYF.